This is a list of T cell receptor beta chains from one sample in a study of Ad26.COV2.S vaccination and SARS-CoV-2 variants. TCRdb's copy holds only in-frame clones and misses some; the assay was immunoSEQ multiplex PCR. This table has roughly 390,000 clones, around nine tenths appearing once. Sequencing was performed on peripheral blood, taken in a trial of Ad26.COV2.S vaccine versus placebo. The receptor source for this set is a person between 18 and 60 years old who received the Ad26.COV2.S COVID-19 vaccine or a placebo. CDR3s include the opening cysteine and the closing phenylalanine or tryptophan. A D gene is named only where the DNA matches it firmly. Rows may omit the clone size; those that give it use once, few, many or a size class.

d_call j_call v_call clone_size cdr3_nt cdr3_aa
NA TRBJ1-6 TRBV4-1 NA TGCGCCAGCAGCCAAGATCAATCTTCCACCCTCCACTTT CASSQDQSSTLHF
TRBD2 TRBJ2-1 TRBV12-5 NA TGTGCTAGTGGTTTAACAGTGGGGGGGTACAATGAGCAGTTCTTC CASGLTVGGYNEQFF
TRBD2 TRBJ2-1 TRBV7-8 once TGTGCCAGCAGCTTAGCCGCCTCAGCGGGGGGGAATACATCCTACAATGAGCAGTTCTTC CASSLAASAGGNTSYNEQFF
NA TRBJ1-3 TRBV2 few TGTGCCAGCACTGGGGGGAGCAGGTCTGGAAACACCATATATTTT CASTGGSRSGNTIYF
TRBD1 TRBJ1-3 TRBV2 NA TGTGCCAGCAGTATGGGAAGGGGAGACAGGGCTGCCATATATTTT CASSMGRGDRAAIYF
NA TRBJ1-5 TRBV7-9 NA TGTGCCAGCAGCTTAGGGGATAGCAATCAGCCCCAGCATTTT CASSLGDSNQPQHF
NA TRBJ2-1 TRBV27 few TGTGCCAGCGTCGGCGCCAGGCGAAGGGATGAGCAGTTCTTC CASVGARRRDEQFF
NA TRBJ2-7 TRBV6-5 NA TGTGCCAGCTTGTTCGGCTACGAGCAGTACTTC CASLFGYEQYF
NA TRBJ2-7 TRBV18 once TGTGCCAGCTCAGAGCAGCAAGGGGGGGTATACGAGCAGTACTTC CASSEQQGGVYEQYF
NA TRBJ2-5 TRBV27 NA TGTGCCAGCAGTCCCAACCAAGAGACCCAGTACTTC CASSPNQETQYF
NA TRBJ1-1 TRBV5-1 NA TGCGCCAGCAGCCCGAGGCGGCAGACTGAAGCTTTCTTT CASSPRRQTEAFF
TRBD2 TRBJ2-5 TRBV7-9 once TGTGCCAGCAGCTTCGGTGCGGCAGGGAGGGAGGAGACCCAGTACTTC CASSFGAAGREETQYF
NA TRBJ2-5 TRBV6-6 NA TGTGCCACCAAAACGGAGTGGCAGACCCAGTACTTC CATKTEWQTQYF
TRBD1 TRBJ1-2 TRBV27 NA TGTGCCAGCAGTTTTAGGGACAGGGGAGGAGGCTACACCTTC CASSFRDRGGGYTF
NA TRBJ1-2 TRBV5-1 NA TGCGCCAGCCGGCCCGCCAACTATGGCTACACCTTC CASRPANYGYTF
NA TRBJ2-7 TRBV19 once TGTGCCAGTAGTATGGTGTGGGGGGCCGATTACGAGCAGTACTTC CASSMVWGADYEQYF
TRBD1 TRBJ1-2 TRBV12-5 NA TGTGCTAGTGGTTTCAATTTCCGGTGGGCAGGGGGAAACTATGGCTACACCTTC CASGFNFRWAGGNYGYTF
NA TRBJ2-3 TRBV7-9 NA TGTGCCAGCAACTTGGAGGGGAGCACAGATACGCAGTATTTT CASNLEGSTDTQYF
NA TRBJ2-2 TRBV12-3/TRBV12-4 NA TGTGCCAGCAGTTTAGGGGGCCCCGGGGAGCTGTTTTTT CASSLGGPGELFF
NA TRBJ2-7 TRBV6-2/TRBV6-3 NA TGTGCCAGCAGTGAGGACAGAGCAGGCGAGCAGTACTTC CASSEDRAGEQYF
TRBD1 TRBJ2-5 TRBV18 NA TGTGCCAGCTCACCAGGGACAGGGGGCGAGGAGACCCAGTACTTC CASSPGTGGEETQYF
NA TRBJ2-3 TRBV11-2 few TGTGCCAGCAGCTTACTAGGGGGGGCATCAGATACGCAGTATTTT CASSLLGGASDTQYF
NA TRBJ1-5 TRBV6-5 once TGTGCCTATGCGTGGAATAGCAATCAGCCCCAGCATTTT CAYAWNSNQPQHF